This T cell receptor (beta chain) was obtained from a study of shared clonotypes between healthy human individuals. Overall study: The study enrolled a couple of women and three men aged 18 to 49.

Germline V gene lookup returns CDR1 GTSNPN and CDR2 SVGIG (reference sequence). The CDR3 loop spans 14 amino acids. Trimming removed 4 bases at V and 0 bases at J, with 7 bases between. Running of the assay took place at deep level. The protocol was immunoSEQ multiplex PCR, while the TCRdb copy is restricted to in-frame clones and leaves out a portion. The table lists roughly 2 million clones, about 95% of them singletons. Only CD45RO-negative cells positively selected for CCR7 counted as naive CD8 cells, so terminally differentiated effector memory CD45RA+ cells were excluded. The sequence was obtained from a man between 18 and 35 years old in good health. Sequenced sample: naive CD8+ T cells sorted from blood. This chain links TRBV30 with TRBJ2-6; D not resolved. Here the CDR3 reads CAWKDISGANVLTF. CDR3 nucleotide sequence: TGTGCCTGGAAAGACATCTCTGGGGCCAACGTCCTGACTTTC.